The 18 T cell receptor beta chains listed next were all sequenced from one sample in a study of CD8+ T cells in alopecia areata. From alopecia areata patients, lesional scalp punch biopsies and peripheral blood were collected. cDNA prepared by RNA extraction and subsequent reverse transcription served as the template for sequencing. Clones were read by immunoSEQ multiplex PCR, and TCRdb kept only the in-frame ones, dropping some. The sample lists 15,000 to 20,000 clones, around 62% occurring once. The source material was skin, sampled at week 0. The receptors come from a human donor with alopecia areata.

This rearrangement joins TRBV4-1 to TRBJ1-1, with 8 bases lining up with TRBD1. The trim removed 0 bases at V and 0 bases at J, leaving 6 bases unmatched. The CDR3 extends over 17 amino acids. Germline assignment: CDR1 MGHRA and CDR2 YSYEKL. CDR3 amino acids: CASSQEPPDRVNTEAFF. As DNA, the CDR3 is TGCGCCAGCAGCCAAGAGCCCCCGGACAGGGTGAACACTGAAGCTTTCTTT.

The chain links TRBV29-1 to TRBJ2-2; TRBD1 is a possible D gene (6 bases). In germline, CDR1 is SQVTM, CDR2 ANQGSEA. This CDR3 is built from 12 residues. With 4 bases removed from V and 4 bases from J, the gap between germline ends came to 7 bases. In DNA form, the CDR3 reads TGCAGCGTTGGCAGGGGCACCGGGGAGCTGTTTTTT. Translation: CSVGRGTGELFF.

V and J are TRBV6-1 and TRBJ1-1; D is possibly TRBD1 (6 bases). Looked up from germline, CDR1 is MNHNS and CDR2 is SASEGT. Trimming stripped 6 bases from V and 4 bases from J, with 12 bases between. CDR3 length equals 13 residues. CDR3 in DNA: TGTGCCAGCAGAACAGGGTTCGGCACTGAAGCTTTCTTT. This encodes CASRTGFGTEAFF.

CDR3 nucleotide sequence: TGTGCCAGCAGTGAAGTTGGGGTTGGCACAGATACGCAGTATTTT. Protein product: CASSEVGVGTDTQYF. This sequence joins TRBV6-8 and TRBJ2-3; no clear D. The CDR3 is 15 amino acids. The V gene lost 5 bases and the J gene lost 1 base, with 13 bases spanning the gap. The germline V gene encodes CDR1 MNHGY and CDR2 SAAAGT.

V gene TRBV15 combines with J gene TRBJ1-5; 7 positions agree with TRBD1. V lost 0 bases and J lost 6; bases outside the gene matches: 5. CDR3 length: 15 residues. Per germline, CDR1 LNHNV and CDR2 YYDKDF (reference sequence). CDR3 sequence: CATSRERQGVQPQHF. Here the CDR3 DNA reads TGTGCCACCAGCAGAGAAAGACAGGGTGTTCAGCCCCAGCATTTT. Based on the CDR3 plus reference TRBV15 and TRBJ1-5, the full variable domain is DAMVIQNPRYQVTQFGKPVTLSCSQTLNHNVMYWYQQKSSQAPKLLFHYYDKDFNNEADTPDNFQSRRPNTSFCFLDIRSPGLGDTAMYLCATSRERQGVQPQHFGDGTRLSIL.

This sequence joins TRBV29-1 and TRBJ1-1; D perhaps matches TRBD1 (5 bases). The CDR3 length is 12 residues. CDR1 and CDR2 (germline): SQVTM, ANQGSEA. Trimming stripped 4 bases from V and 6 bases from J, with 12 bases between. CDR3 sequence: CSVVPQGSEAFF. DNA of the CDR3: TGCAGCGTTGTTCCCCAGGGCTCTGAAGCTTTCTTT.

The chain joins TRBV2 to TRBJ1-4; D is unclear. CDR3 length equals 11 residues. Germline CDR1 and CDR2: SNHLY and FYNNEI. V shed 3 bases and J shed 7 bases, with 3 bases lying between them. This CDR3 reads CASSEIEKLFF. The CDR3 DNA reads as TGTGCCAGCAGTGAGATTGAAAAACTGTTTTTT.

This chain connects TRBV7-2 to TRBJ2-2; unclear D gene. CDR1 and CDR2 from the germline V gene are SGHTA and FQGNSA. This CDR3 has 13 amino acids. The V gene lost 3 bases and the J gene lost 7 bases, with 9 bases spanning the gap. CDR3 coding DNA: TGTGCCAGCAGCTTCGATGCCGGCGGGGAGCTGTTTTTT. Encoded protein: CASSFDAGGELFF. Full variable domain (rest looked up from reference TRBV7-2 and TRBJ2-2): GAGVSQSPSNKVTEKGKDVELRCDPISGHTALYWYRQSLGQGLEFLIYFQGNSAPDKSGLPSDRFSAERTGGSVSTLTIQRTQQEDSAVYLCASSFDAGGELFFGEGSRLTVL.

V and J are TRBV4-1 and TRBJ2-4; 8 bases line up with TRBD1. Germline CDR1 and CDR2: MGHRA and YSYEKL. The CDR3 spans 17 residues. The junction had 13 bases not matched to a gene; V was cut back by 4 bases and J by 5 bases. The CDR3 sequence is CASSRPGQGWAQNIQYF. CDR3 bases: TGCGCCAGCAGCCGCCCCGGACAGGGATGGGCCCAAAACATTCAGTACTTC.

The rearrangement links TRBV7-9 to TRBJ2-7; tentative D call: TRBD2 (5 bases). The CDR3 has 13 residues. Deletions cut 7 bases from V and 7 bases from J, with 17 bases between. Germline CDR1 SEHNR, CDR2 FQNEAQ (reference sequence). CDR3 protein: CASIHKAGREQYF. The CDR3 nucleotides are TGTGCCAGCATCCACAAGGCGGGTCGGGAGCAGTACTTC.

The chain recombines TRBV7-9 with TRBJ2-7, with TRBD1 as a possible D gene (6 bases). CDR3 length equals 15 residues. CDR1 SEHNR and CDR2 FQNEAQ come from the germline V gene (reference sequence). The V and J ends lost 2 bases and 3 bases respectively, with 14 bases between them. Written as DNA, the CDR3 is TGTGCCAGCAGCTTAAGAGTCAGGGGTATCTACGAGCAGTACTTC. Protein product: CASSLRVRGIYEQYF.

V is TRBV18 and J is TRBJ1-5; D uncertain. This CDR3 region has 15 residues. In germline, CDR1 is KGHSH, CDR2 LQKENI. V was shortened by 2 bases and J by 0 bases, with 8 bases between the two germline ends. CDR3 amino acids: CASSPSFNSNQPQHF. CDR3 nucleotide sequence: TGTGCCAGCTCACCATCGTTTAATAGCAATCAGCCCCAGCATTTT.

This clone is large (0.1 to 1%). This rearrangement joins TRBV10-2 to TRBJ2-7; D may be TRBD1 (5 bases). This CDR3 is 15 amino acids long. Germline V gene lookup returns CDR1 WSHSY and CDR2 SAAADI. Between the trimmed V and J ends, which lost 4 bases and 2 bases, there was a span of 15 bases. Written as DNA, the CDR3 is TGCGCCAGCAGTGTAGCTGCAGGGCTTACCTACGAGCAGTACTTC. Residues: CASSVAAGLTYEQYF.

The chain combines TRBV7-2 with TRBJ2-5; D might be TRBD1 (5 bases). TRBJ2-7 matches the DNA end more closely, so the J call is doubtful. CDR3 length: 13 amino acids. Looked up from germline, CDR1 is SGHTA and CDR2 is FQGNSA. DNA for the CDR3: TGTGCCAGCAGCTTAGTTTGGGGCGGCGAGCAGTACTTC. It is translated as CASSLVWGGEQYF.

DNA for the CDR3: TGTGCCAGCAGTTACGGTCCGCTTCTTAACTATGGCTACACCTTC. Translating it yields CASSYGPLLNYGYTF. This chain uses TRBV6-5 with TRBJ1-2; D is unresolved. The CDR3 has 15 amino acids. With 2 bases removed from V and 1 base from J, the gap between germline ends came to 11 bases. In germline, CDR1 is MNHEY, CDR2 SVGAGI.

V usage is TRBV5-6 and J usage is TRBJ1-5; D might be TRBD1 (5 bases). The CDR3 has 15 amino acids. Deletions cut 2 bases from V and 6 bases from J, with 15 bases between. The germline gives CDR1 SGHDT, CDR2 YYEEEE. The CDR3 DNA reads TGTGCCAGCAGCTTACGGGGGAGCTCGGGTCAGCCCCAGCATTTT. It encodes CASSLRGSSGQPQHF.

J is TRBJ2-7 and V is TRBV27, with D possibly TRBD1 on 6 matching bases. The CDR3 covers 14 residues. V lost 7 bases and J 10 bases, leaving 23 bases between the germline ends. The germline V gene has CDR1 MNHEY and CDR2 SMNVEV (reference sequence). CDR3 nucleotides: TGTGCCAGCAAAACGGGACACCGAACTTTACAACAGTACTTC. Protein sequence: CASKTGHRTLQQYF.

There are a few counts of this clone. The J gene is TRBJ1-2, the V gene TRBV10-3; the D is unclear. Trimming took 2 bases from V and 4 from J, leaving 11 bases between them. CDR3 length: 14 amino acids. The germline V gene encodes CDR1 ENHRY and CDR2 SYGVKD. CDR3 region: CAISERGKTYGYTF. CDR3 sequence (DNA): TGTGCCATCAGTGAGCGGGGAAAGACCTATGGCTACACCTTC.